Below are 5 T cell receptor beta chains sequenced from a single sample in a study of blood T cells in healthy people across ages. The use of a sample-barcoded 5' primer and a J-beta primer mix characterized a second PCR of roughly 6 to 12 cycles. TCRdb passed the 5' RACE reads through MiXCR, listing each CDR3 protein once. The table records 550,000 to 700,000 distinct CDR3 sequences, 27% of them present only once. The sequenced sample consisted of blood. The receptors were gathered from a woman in her seventies in good health.

This chain joins TRBV5-1 and TRBJ1-6, with TRBD1 matching 8 bases. CDR1 and CDR2 from the germline V gene are SGHRS and YFSETQ. The junction had 13 bases not matched to a gene; V was cut back by 4 bases and J by 10 bases. The CDR3 consists of 16 residues. The CDR3, as DNA: TGCGCCAGCAGCCCCCGGCCCGGGACAGGAGGATCACCCCTCCACTTT. This codes for CASSPRPGTGGSPLHF.

This clonotype turned up a few times. J is TRBJ2-3 and V is TRBV4-1, with 9 positions matching TRBD2. This CDR3 region has 15 residues. Germline V lookup: CDR1 MGHRA, CDR2 YSYEKL. V gave up 8 bases and J gave up 8 bases; unmatched junction bases: 14. The CDR3 here is CASRVESSGGGTQYF. Written as DNA, the CDR3 is TGCGCCAGCCGTGTAGAGAGTAGCGGGGGCGGTACGCAGTATTTT.

This clonotype turned up a few times. The rearrangement joins TRBV7-9 to TRBJ2-1; 12 bases line up with TRBD2. The CDR3 sequence is 16 residues long. Germline V gene lookup returns CDR1 SEHNR and CDR2 FQNEAQ (reference sequence). The V and J ends lost 8 bases and 5 bases, in that order; junction bases with no gene match: 10. CDR3 amino acids: CASGSSTSGGDNEQFF. CDR3 in DNA: TGTGCCAGCGGCTCGTCGACTAGCGGGGGCGACAATGAGCAGTTCTTC.

This chain uses TRBV25-1 with TRBJ1-3; a weak D match, TRBD1 (6 bases). V lost 4 bases and J lost 3, with 19 bases in between. In germline, CDR1 is MGHDK, CDR2 SYGVNS. The CDR3 runs 17 residues. The CDR3 protein is CASSVSLGGTGGNTIYF. In DNA, the CDR3 is TGTGCCAGCAGTGTTAGTCTGGGGGGCACTGGTGGAAACACCATATATTTT. The variable domain in full, with the rest retrieved from reference TRBV25-1 and TRBJ1-3, is EADIYQTPRYLVIGTGKKITLECSQTMGHDKMYWYQQDPGMELHLIHYSYGVNSTEKGDLSSESTVSRIRTEHFPLTLESARPSHTSQYLCASSVSLGGTGGNTIYFGEGSWLTVV.

The V and J genes are TRBV4-3 and TRBJ1-1; D may be TRBD1 (6 bases). The CDR3 consists of 15 residues. V was shortened by 4 bases and J by 5 bases, with 17 bases between the two germline ends. CDR1 and CDR2 (germline): LGHNA, YSLEER. DNA for the CDR3: TGCGCCAGCAGCCCCCGCGAGGGGGTAGGTACTGAAGCTTTCTTT. The encoded protein is CASSPREGVGTEAFF.